A selection of T cell receptor beta chains follows, all from one sample in a study of shared clonotypes between healthy human individuals. TCRdb's table, derived via immunoSEQ multiplex PCR, lists solely in-frame clones and lacks some. The table lists about 820,000 clones, 80% to 95% of them singletons. Sequenced: naive CD8+ T cells sorted from blood. The receptors come from a man aged 25-45 years in good health. CDR3s include the opening cysteine and the closing phenylalanine or tryptophan. D genes are given only for firm matches. Clone size is stated in some rows and not others, as once, few, many or a class when expanded.

V	J	size	D	DNA	CDR3
TRBV4-1	TRBJ2-7	-	-	TGCGCCAGCAGCCAAATAGTAGACGCCTCCTACGAGCAGTACTTC	CASSQIVDASYEQYF
TRBV19	TRBJ1-1	-	-	TGTGCCAGTAGTTGGCCCCTGAATTCCCGGCGGGACGAAAACACTGAAGCTTTCTTT	CASSWPLNSRRDENTEAFF
TRBV28	TRBJ2-7	few	TRBD2	TGTGCCAGCAGTCCCGGACTAGCGGGGTACGAGCAGTACTTC	CASSPGLAGYEQYF
TRBV19	TRBJ1-5	-	TRBD1	TGTGCCAGTAGCTGGACAGGGTGGAATCAGCCCCAGCATTTT	CASSWTGWNQPQHF
TRBV9	TRBJ2-2	-	TRBD1	TGTGCCAGCAGTCCAGGGGGTGACACCGGGGAGCTGTTTTTT	CASSPGGDTGELFF
TRBV4-3	TRBJ2-1	-	TRBD2	TGCGCCAGCAGCCCTAGTTCGGGACTAGCTAACAATGAGCAGTTCTTC	CASSPSSGLANNEQFF
TRBV5-7	TRBJ1-5	-	-	TGTGCCAGCAGCTTGGCTGGGGGAAGGGCCAATCAGCCCCAGCATTTT	CASSLAGGRANQPQHF
TRBV7-9	TRBJ2-3	once	TRBD2	TGTGCCAGCAGCTCGACACCGGGACTAGAGTATGCAGATACGCAGTATTTT	CASSSTPGLEYADTQYF
TRBV28	TRBJ1-5	-	TRBD1	TGTGCCAGCAGCCTGACAGGGGAGGGCAATCAGCCCCAGCATTTT	CASSLTGEGNQPQHF
TRBV19	TRBJ2-7	-	-	TGTGCCAGTAGTATGGATAGGGGACACTACGAGCAGTACTTC	CASSMDRGHYEQYF
TRBV7-8	TRBJ2-7	-	TRBD1	TGTGCCAGCAGAACCGGGACAGGGGGCCTATACGAGCAGTACTTC	CASRTGTGGLYEQYF
TRBV9	TRBJ2-5	-	TRBD2	TGTGCCAGCAGCGTAGGGGAGGGGCCGCTGGAGACCCAGTACTTC	CASSVGEGPLETQYF
TRBV4-3	TRBJ2-7	once	-	TGCGCCAGCAGCCAAGAATGGACAGTTAGCTCCTACGAGCAGTACTTC	CASSQEWTVSSYEQYF
TRBV7-9	TRBJ2-1	-	-	TGTGCCAGCAGCTCAACCGGGGACCCAGCGGTGGGCAATGAGCAGTTCTTC	CASSSTGDPAVGNEQFF
TRBV7-2	TRBJ2-3	-	-	TGTGCCAGCAGCTTATCTGGCGGCACAGATACGCAGTATTTT	CASSLSGGTDTQYF
TRBV6-6	TRBJ1-5	-	-	TGTGCCAGCAGTCCAGGATGGGGTAGCAATCAGCCCCAGCATTTT	CASSPGWGSNQPQHF
TRBV7-9	TRBJ2-7	-	-	TGTGCCAGCAGCTTAGAGCAGGGACAACGAGCGGGTCGGTCCTACGAGCAGTACTTC	CASSLEQGQRAGRSYEQYF
TRBV2	TRBJ1-5	-	TRBD1	TGTGCCAGCAGTATACCGGGACAGGGAGACCATAGCAATCAGCCCCAGCATTTT	CASSIPGQGDHSNQPQHF
TRBV6-5	TRBJ1-1	-	TRBD1	TGTGCCAGCAGTCCCCGGACAGGGAACACTGAAGCTTTCTTT	CASSPRTGNTEAFF
TRBV7-6	TRBJ2-1	-	-	TGTGCCAGCAGCTTGTCCGGGGCGATTGTCTACAATGAGCAGTTCTTC	CASSLSGAIVYNEQFF
TRBV15	TRBJ2-3	-	TRBD2	TGTGCCACCAGCCTCCGTGGGGGGGAGTATATAGATACGCAGTATTTT	CATSLRGGEYIDTQYF
TRBV19	TRBJ2-1	-	-	TGTGCCAGTAGTATATCAGGTATGGCCTACAATGAGCAGTTCTTC	CASSISGMAYNEQFF
TRBV19	TRBJ2-1	-	TRBD1	TGTGCCAGTAGTATTAACAGGGGGGAGAATGAGCAGTTCTTC	CASSINRGENEQFF
TRBV10-1	TRBJ2-1	-	TRBD2	TGCGCCAGCAGTGAGTCGGGACTAGCGGGTGAGCAGTTCTTC	CASSESGLAGEQFF
TRBV5-8	TRBJ2-7	-	-	TGTGCCAGCAGCTTGACCAGACCCTACGAGCAGTACTTC	CASSLTRPYEQYF
TRBV4-1	TRBJ1-1	-	TRBD1	TGCGCCAGCAGCGTGGGACAGGGGAACACTGAAGCTTTCTTT	CASSVGQGNTEAFF
TRBV2	TRBJ2-1	-	-	TGTGCCAGCAGTGAAGCGCTAGGGGAGAGTTCCTACAATGAGCAGTTCTTC	CASSEALGESSYNEQFF
TRBV6-1	TRBJ1-3	-	-	TGTGCCAGCAGTGAGTGGGACGGAGGAAACACCATATATTTT	CASSEWDGGNTIYF
TRBV6-5	TRBJ1-3	-	-	TGTGCCCACAGGGTTGGAAACACCATATATTTT	CAHRVGNTIYF
TRBV29-1	TRBJ2-7	-	TRBD2	TGCAGCGTTGGGACTAGCGCGAACTACGAGCAGTACTTC	CSVGTSANYEQYF
TRBV27	TRBJ2-2	-	TRBD2	TGTGCCAGCAGTCCCGGGACTACGAACACCGGGGAGCTGTTTTTT	CASSPGTTNTGELFF
TRBV10-3	TRBJ2-1	-	TRBD1	TGTGCCATCACCGATCAGGGGGCGTTGAATGAGCAGTTCTTC	CAITDQGALNEQFF
TRBV15	TRBJ1-5	once	-	TGTGCCACCAGCAGAGATCGGGGAGTCAATCAGCCCCAGCATTTT	CATSRDRGVNQPQHF
TRBV5-4	TRBJ2-5	-	-	TGTGCCAGCAGCTTTGGCGCCCAAGAGACCCAGTACTTC	CASSFGAQETQYF
TRBV5-1	TRBJ2-1	-	TRBD2	TGCGCCAGCAGCTTGTTTCCGACGGCTAGCGGGAGCTCCTACAATGAGCAGTTCTTC	CASSLFPTASGSSYNEQFF
TRBV28	TRBJ2-3	-	TRBD2	TGTGCCAGCACCAAACTAGCGGGCTCAAGCACAGATACGCAGTATTTT	CASTKLAGSSTDTQYF
TRBV19	TRBJ1-1	once	-	TGTGCCAGTAGTATTTCTCGGGGTGTGAGGACTGAAGCTTTCTTT	CASSISRGVRTEAFF
TRBV7-9	TRBJ1-4	-	-	TGTGCCAGCAGCTTAGTGGATCAGAATGAAAAACTGTTTTTT	CASSLVDQNEKLFF
TRBV18	TRBJ2-1	once	TRBD1	TGTGCCAGCTCACCACCCACGGACAGGGTCGTACTGGTCTACAATGAGCAGTTCTTC	CASSPPTDRVVLVYNEQFF
TRBV10-3	TRBJ2-7	-	TRBD1	TGTGCCATCAGTGCGGGACAGTCCTACGAGCAGTACTTC	CAISAGQSYEQYF
TRBV28	TRBJ2-5	-	-	TGTGCCAGCAGCCAGCAAAGGCTCCCGAGCGAGACCCAGTACTTC	CASSQQRLPSETQYF